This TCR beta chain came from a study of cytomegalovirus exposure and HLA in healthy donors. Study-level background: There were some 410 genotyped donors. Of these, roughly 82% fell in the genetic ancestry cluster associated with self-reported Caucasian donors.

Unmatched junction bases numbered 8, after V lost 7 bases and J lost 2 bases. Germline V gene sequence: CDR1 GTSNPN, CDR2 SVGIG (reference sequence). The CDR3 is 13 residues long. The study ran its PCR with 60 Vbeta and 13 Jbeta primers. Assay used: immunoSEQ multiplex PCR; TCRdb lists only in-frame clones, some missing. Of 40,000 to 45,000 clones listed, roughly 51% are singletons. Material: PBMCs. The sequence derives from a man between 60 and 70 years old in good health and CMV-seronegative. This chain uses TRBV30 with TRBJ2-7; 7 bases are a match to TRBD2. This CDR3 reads CASSSGGPYEQYF. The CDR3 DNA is TGTGCCTCTTCTAGCGGAGGCCCCTACGAGCAGTACTTC.